The TCR beta chain under discussion was sequenced for a study of blood T cell repertoires in COVID-19. As for the study in general: The samples span acute and convalescent COVID-19 from the United States, Italy and Spain. From T cells, B-cell-depleted T cells, or PBMCs came the material, which was cDNA or gDNA.

The Seattle site enrolled patients during active infection and followed them longitudinally. Trimming took 4 bases from V and 8 from J, leaving 19 bases between them. The CDR3 runs 15 residues. Germline values: CDR1 SGDLS, CDR2 YYNGEE. Per the study methods: Amplification from reference gene primers served as the basis for estimated nucleated cell counts. The assay was immunoSEQ multiplex PCR, and TCRdb's table has in-frame clones only and misses some. The V and J calls and the clone size are those of that table, but D and trimming were determined from the DNA. The repertoire holds more than 350,000 clones, with around 87% as singletons.

V is TRBV9 and J is TRBJ1-3; a weak D match, TRBD1 (6 bases). The TCR comes from a woman younger than 45 with COVID-19, enrolled during active disease. Sequences were obtained from peripheral blood. The CDR3 is CASSRPDREWDTIYF. DNA of the CDR3: TGTGCCAGCAGCCGCCCGGACAGAGAGTGGGACACCATATATTTT.